This T cell receptor beta chain was recovered during a study of identical twins. The CDR3 runs 12 residues. Trimming removed 5 bases at V and 7 bases at J, with 9 bases between. CDR1 is SGHRS and CDR2 is YFSETQ in the germline V gene. Unique molecular identifiers were present on the cDNA, and a universal primer site came from template switching. TCRdb independently ran MiXCR on the 5' RACE reads; one entry per CDR3 protein. The sample contains 700,000 or so distinct CDR3 sequences, around 21% of which appear only once. This clonotype was recorded many times. Its antigen is unknown. Study findings and constraints: Abundant beta clonotypes from cord blood bore fewer insertions; memory repertoires lacked this pattern.

These data were also reused for a study on T cells expressing NK-cell markers. As that report states: Among the experiments, several used an anti-gamma-delta TCR antibody to restrict sorting to alpha-beta TCR T cells.

Sequencing was carried out using PBMCs. The source is a woman aged 18-29 years in good health. V is TRBV5-1 and J is TRBJ2-2; D unclear. This chain's CDR3 is CASRLQIGELFF. The CDR3 nucleotides are TGCGCCAGCAGATTGCAAATCGGGGAGCTGTTTTTT. Variable domain in full (rest from reference TRBV5-1 and TRBJ2-2): KAGVTQTPRYLIKTRGQQVTLSCSPISGHRSVSWYQQTPGQGLQFLFEYFSETQRNKGNFPGRFSGRQFSNSRSEMNVSTLELGDSALYLCASRLQIGELFFGEGSRLTVL.